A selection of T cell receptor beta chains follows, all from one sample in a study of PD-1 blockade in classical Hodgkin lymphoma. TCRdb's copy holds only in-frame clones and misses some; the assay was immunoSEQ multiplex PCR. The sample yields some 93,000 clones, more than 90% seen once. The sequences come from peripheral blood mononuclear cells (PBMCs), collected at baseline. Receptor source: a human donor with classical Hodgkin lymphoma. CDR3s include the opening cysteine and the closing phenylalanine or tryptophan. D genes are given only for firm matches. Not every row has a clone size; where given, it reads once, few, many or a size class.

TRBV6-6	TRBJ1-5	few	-	TGTGCCAGCAGAAGCCCCTGGGACTGGGATCAGCCCCAGCATTTT	CASRSPWDWDQPQHF
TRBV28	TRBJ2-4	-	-	TGTGCCAGCAGTTCGCTTCAGAGGGACAAAGCCAAAAACATTCAGTACTTC	CASSSLQRDKAKNIQYF
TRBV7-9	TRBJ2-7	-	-	TGTGCCAGCAGCTTAGCTTTCGGGGGCGCTCTCTACGAGCAGTACTTC	CASSLAFGGALYEQYF
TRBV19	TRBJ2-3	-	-	TGTGCCAGTAGTATGGAACGCACAGATACGCAGTATTTT	CASSMERTDTQYF
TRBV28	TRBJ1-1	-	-	TGTGCCAGCAGGCCTGACGAGGCCGAAGCTTTCTTT	CASRPDEAEAFF
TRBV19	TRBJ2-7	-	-	TGTGCCAGTAGTATATTGGTTTTCTCTCACTACGAGCAGTACTTC	CASSILVFSHYEQYF
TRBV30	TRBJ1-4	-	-	TGTGCCTGGAGTATCGTTGGAGAAAAACTGTTTTTT	CAWSIVGEKLFF
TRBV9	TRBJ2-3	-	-	TGTGCCAGCAGCGTAGATGGCAGGGGTCCAGATACGCAGTATTTT	CASSVDGRGPDTQYF
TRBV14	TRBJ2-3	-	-	TGTGCCAGCAGCCCCTCGTTTGATACGCAGTATTTT	CASSPSFDTQYF
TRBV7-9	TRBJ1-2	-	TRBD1	TGTGCCAGCGGACAGGGGGGAATTAACTATGGCTACACCTTC	CASGQGGINYGYTF
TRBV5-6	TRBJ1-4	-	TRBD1	TGTGCCAGCAGCTCGACAGGGACAAATGAAAAACTGTTTTTT	CASSSTGTNEKLFF
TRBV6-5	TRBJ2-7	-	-	TGTGCCAGCACCCGTGGACAGGGAGGGGAGCAGTACTTC	CASTRGQGGEQYF
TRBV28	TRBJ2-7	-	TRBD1	TGTGCCAGCAGTATAACAGGGGGCGCGGACGAGCAGTACTTC	CASSITGGADEQYF
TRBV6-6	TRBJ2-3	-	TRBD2	TGTGCGACTTCCGTAGCGGGATATGGAGATACGCAGTATTTT	CATSVAGYGDTQYF
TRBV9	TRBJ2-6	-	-	TGTGCCAGCAGCGTAGTTCGTTCTCCCAGGCCGTCTGGGGCCAACGTCCTGACTTTC	CASSVVRSPRPSGANVLTF
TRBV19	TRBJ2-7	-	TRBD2	TGTGCCAGTAGCCCCGGACTAGCGAGCTACGAGCAGTACTTC	CASSPGLASYEQYF
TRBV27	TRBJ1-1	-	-	TGTGCCAGCAGTTGGCTGGGGGGGGACACTGAAGCTTTCTTT	CASSWLGGDTEAFF
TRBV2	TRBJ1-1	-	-	TGTGCCAGCAGGAGACAGGCGGAAGCTTTCTTT	CASRRQAEAFF
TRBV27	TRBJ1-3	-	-	TGTGCCAGCAGTTTATCAGGGAATGGAAACACCATATATTTT	CASSLSGNGNTIYF
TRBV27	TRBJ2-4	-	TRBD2	TGTGCCAGCAGTCTCCGCACTAGCGGAAGGGGGGTGGCCAAAAACATTCAGTACTTC	CASSLRTSGRGVAKNIQYF
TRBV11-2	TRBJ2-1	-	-	TGTGCCAGCAGCTTACGTTTGTCGGGAGAGGGGAGCAATGAGCAGTTCTTC	CASSLRLSGEGSNEQFF
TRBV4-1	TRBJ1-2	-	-	TGCGCCAGCAGCCAAGTTCCTCGGACAGAAGTTAACTATGGCTACACCTTC	CASSQVPRTEVNYGYTF
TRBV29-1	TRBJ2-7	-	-	TGCAGCGTTGTGAGTTACGCCTACGAGCAGTACTTC	CSVVSYAYEQYF
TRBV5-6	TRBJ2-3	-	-	TGTGCCAGCAGCTTGGGGGGAGCGAGGGATACGCAGTATTTT	CASSLGGARDTQYF
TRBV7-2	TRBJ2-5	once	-	TGTGCCAGCAGCCCCGCTGCAGGGGCATTGCCAGAGACCCAGTACTTC	CASSPAAGALPETQYF
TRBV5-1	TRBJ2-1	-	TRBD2	TGCGCCAGCAGCCCAGGGACTAGCGCCCTAGCCTACAATGAGCAGTTCTTC	CASSPGTSALAYNEQFF
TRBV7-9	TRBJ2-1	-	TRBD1	TGTGCCAGCAGCCGTCGACAGGGTCTGAGAAATGAGCAGTTCTTC	CASSRRQGLRNEQFF
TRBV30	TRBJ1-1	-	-	TGTGCCTGGAGCACAGGGAGGAGCACTGAAGCTTTCTTT	CAWSTGRSTEAFF
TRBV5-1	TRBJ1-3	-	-	TGCGCCAGCAGCTTGGTCGGGGGCTCTGGAAACACCATATATTTT	CASSLVGGSGNTIYF
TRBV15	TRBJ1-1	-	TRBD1	TGTGCCACCAGCAGAGACGGGACAGGGGGTCGTCGGACTGAAGCTTTCTTT	CATSRDGTGGRRTEAFF
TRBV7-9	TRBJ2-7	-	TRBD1	TGTGCCAGCAGCTCGGGGACAGGGGGAGCTTACGAGCAGTACTTC	CASSSGTGGAYEQYF
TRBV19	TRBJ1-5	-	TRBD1	TGTGCCAGCAATGGGACGCAGGGGGGGGAGTGCAATCAGCCCCAGCATTTT	CASNGTQGGECNQPQHF
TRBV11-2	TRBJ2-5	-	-	TGTGCCAGCAGCCCCCGTCCGGGATCTGGAGAGACCCAGTACTTC	CASSPRPGSGETQYF
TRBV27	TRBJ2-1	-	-	TGTGCCAGCAGTCCCTTTAGTCCCTACAATGAGCAGTTCTTC	CASSPFSPYNEQFF
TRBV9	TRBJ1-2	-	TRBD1	TGTGCCAGCAGCGAGGGGAGGCAGGGGGCGCGAGGCTACACCTTC	CASSEGRQGARGYTF
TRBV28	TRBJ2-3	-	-	TGTGCCAGCAGTTTATCAAGGACCGAGCTATACACAGATACGCAGTATTTT	CASSLSRTELYTDTQYF
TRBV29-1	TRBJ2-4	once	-	TGCAGCGTGACCACCGGGCCGATAGCCAAAAACATTCAGTACTTC	CSVTTGPIAKNIQYF
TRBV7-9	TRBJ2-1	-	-	TGTGCCAGCAGCTTAGGTGGCGGGATCGTGATTGAGCAGTTCTTC	CASSLGGGIVIEQFF
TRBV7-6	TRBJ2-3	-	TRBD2	TGTGCCAGCAGCTTAGAAGCGGGAGGAAGCACAGATACGCAGTATTTT	CASSLEAGGSTDTQYF
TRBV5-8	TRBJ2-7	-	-	TGTGCCAGCAGCTTGATGACGAGCTCCTACGAGCAGTACTTC	CASSLMTSSYEQYF
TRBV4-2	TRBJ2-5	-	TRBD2	TGTGCCAGCAGCCCAGATACTAGCGGGAGGTACCAAGAGACCCAGTACTTC	CASSPDTSGRYQETQYF
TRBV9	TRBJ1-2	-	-	TGTGCCAGCAGCGTCCAAGGGGGAGGGTATGGCTACACCTTC	CASSVQGGGYGYTF
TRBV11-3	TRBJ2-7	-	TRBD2	TGTGCCAGCAGCCAGGGACTAGCGGTTACCTACGAGCAGTACTTC	CASSQGLAVTYEQYF
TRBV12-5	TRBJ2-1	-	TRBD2	TGTGCTAGTGGTCGGACTAGCGGTTCCTACAATGAGCAGTTCTTC	CASGRTSGSYNEQFF
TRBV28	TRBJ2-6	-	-	TGTGCCAGCAGATTCCCTTCAGACTCTGGGGCCAACGTCCTGACTTTC	CASRFPSDSGANVLTF
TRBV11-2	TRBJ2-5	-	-	TGTGCCAGCAGCTTTGGACAGACGTTACAAGAGACCCAGTACTTC	CASSFGQTLQETQYF
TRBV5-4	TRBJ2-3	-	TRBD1	TGTGCCAGCAGCTCCGGGGACAGGGGCATCACAGATACGCAGTATTTT	CASSSGDRGITDTQYF
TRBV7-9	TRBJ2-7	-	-	TGTGCCAGCAGCTTAGCCAGTGGAGTGGGGGAGCAGTACTTC	CASSLASGVGEQYF
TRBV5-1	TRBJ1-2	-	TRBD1	TGCGCCAGCAGCCTGGAGGGACAGGGCTATGGCTACACCTTC	CASSLEGQGYGYTF
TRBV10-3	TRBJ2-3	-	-	TGTGCCATCGGGACGGCTAGCACAGATACGCAGTATTTT	CAIGTASTDTQYF
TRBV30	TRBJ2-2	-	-	TGTGCCTGGAAAGGGGCAGGACGGGCCGGGGAGCTGTTTTTT	CAWKGAGRAGELFF
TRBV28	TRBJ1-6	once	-	TGTGCCAGCAGTTCCCCCCGCGCCGTGAGTTCACCCCTCCACTTT	CASSSPRAVSSPLHF
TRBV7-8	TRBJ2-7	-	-	TGTGCCAGCAGCTTATCTCTAACCACCGGCGAGCAGTACTTC	CASSLSLTTGEQYF